This paragraph covers one TCR beta chain sequence. This sample was taken from a study of blood T cell repertoires in COVID-19. The junction had 6 bases not matched to a gene; V was cut back by 5 bases and J by 4 bases. Per the germline V gene, CDR1 is MRHNA and CDR2 is SNTAGT. The CDR3 has 15 amino acids. Generated by immunoSEQ multiplex PCR, the TCRdb table keeps only in-frame clones and is missing some. The sample includes roughly 57,000 clones, around 87% of them seen just once. Enrolled during active infection, Seattle patients were then followed longitudinally. The chain links TRBV6-4 to TRBJ2-2, with 8 bases matching TRBD1. Specimen: peripheral blood. The sequence came from a woman aged 55 to 70 with COVID-19, enrolled during active disease. CDR3 nucleotides: TGTGCCAGCAGTCCCGGACAGGGCCTCACCGGGGAGCTGTTTTTT. Translated: CASSPGQGLTGELFF.